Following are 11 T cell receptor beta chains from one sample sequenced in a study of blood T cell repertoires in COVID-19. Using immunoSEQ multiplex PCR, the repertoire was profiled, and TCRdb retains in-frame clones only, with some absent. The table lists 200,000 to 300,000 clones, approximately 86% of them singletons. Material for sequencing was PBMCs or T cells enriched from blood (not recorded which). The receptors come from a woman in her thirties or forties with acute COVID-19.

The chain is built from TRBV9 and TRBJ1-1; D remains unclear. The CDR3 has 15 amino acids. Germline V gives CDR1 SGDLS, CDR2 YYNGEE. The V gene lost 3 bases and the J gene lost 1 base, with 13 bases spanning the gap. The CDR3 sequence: CASSGRWTENTEAFF. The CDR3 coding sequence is TGTGCCAGCAGCGGAAGATGGACTGAGAACACTGAAGCTTTCTTT.

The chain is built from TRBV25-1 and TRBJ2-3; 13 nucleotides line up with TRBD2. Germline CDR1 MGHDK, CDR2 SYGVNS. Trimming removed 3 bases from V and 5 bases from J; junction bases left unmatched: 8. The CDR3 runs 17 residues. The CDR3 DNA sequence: TGTGCCAGCAGTGATCACGGACTAGCGGGAGCGGAAGATACGCAGTATTTT. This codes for CASSDHGLAGAEDTQYF.

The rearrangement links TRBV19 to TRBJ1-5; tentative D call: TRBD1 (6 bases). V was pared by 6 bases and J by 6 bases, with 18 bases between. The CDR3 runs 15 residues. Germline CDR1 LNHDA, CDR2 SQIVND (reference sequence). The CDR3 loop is CASSPLWGQGQPQHF. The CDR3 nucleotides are TGTGCCAGTAGCCCCCTTTGGGGGCAAGGTCAGCCCCAGCATTTT.

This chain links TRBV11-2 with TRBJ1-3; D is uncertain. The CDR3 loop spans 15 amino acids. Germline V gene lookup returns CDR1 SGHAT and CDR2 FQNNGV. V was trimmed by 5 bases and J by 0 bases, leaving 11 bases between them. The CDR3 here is CASSKQQYSGNTIYF. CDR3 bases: TGTGCCAGCAGCAAACAGCAATACTCTGGAAACACCATATATTTT.

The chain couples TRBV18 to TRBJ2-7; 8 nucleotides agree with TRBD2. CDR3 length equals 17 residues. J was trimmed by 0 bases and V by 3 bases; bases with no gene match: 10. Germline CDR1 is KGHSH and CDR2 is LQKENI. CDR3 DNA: TGTGCCAGCTCACCCGCCGGTAGCGGGACCAACTCCTACGAGCAGTACTTC. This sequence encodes CASSPAGSGTNSYEQYF.

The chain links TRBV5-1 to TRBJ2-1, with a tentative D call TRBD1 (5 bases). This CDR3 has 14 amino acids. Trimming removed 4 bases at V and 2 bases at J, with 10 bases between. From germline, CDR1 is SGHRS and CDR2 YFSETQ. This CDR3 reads CASSHTTAYNEQFF. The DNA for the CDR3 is TGCGCCAGCAGCCACACGACAGCCTACAATGAGCAGTTCTTC.

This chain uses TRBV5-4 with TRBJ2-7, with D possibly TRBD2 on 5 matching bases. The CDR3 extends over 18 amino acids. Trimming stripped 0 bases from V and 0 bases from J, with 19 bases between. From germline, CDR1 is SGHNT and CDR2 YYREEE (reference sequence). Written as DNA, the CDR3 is TGTGCCAGCAGCTTGGGTCGTTTTGAGCGGCAGCCCTCCTACGAGCAGTACTTC. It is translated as CASSLGRFERQPSYEQYF.

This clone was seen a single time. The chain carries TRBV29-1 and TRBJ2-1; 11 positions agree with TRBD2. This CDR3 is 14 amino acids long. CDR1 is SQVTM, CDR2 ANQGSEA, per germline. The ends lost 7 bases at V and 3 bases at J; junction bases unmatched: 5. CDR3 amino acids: CSARTSGHYNEQFF. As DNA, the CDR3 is TGCAGCGCGAGGACTAGCGGGCACTACAATGAGCAGTTCTTC.

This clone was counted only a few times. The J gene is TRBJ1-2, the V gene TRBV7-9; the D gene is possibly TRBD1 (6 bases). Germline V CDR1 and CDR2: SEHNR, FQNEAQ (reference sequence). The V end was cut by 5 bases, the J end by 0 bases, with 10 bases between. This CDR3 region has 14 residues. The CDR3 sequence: CASSEWTANYGYTF. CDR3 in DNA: TGTGCCAGCAGCGAATGGACAGCTAACTATGGCTACACCTTC.

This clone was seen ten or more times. The CDR3 here is CATSRDWGVAGGPRNEQFF. CDR3 sequence (DNA): TGTGCCACCAGCAGAGATTGGGGGGTAGCGGGAGGGCCGAGGAATGAGCAGTTCTTC. The chain uses TRBV15 and TRBJ2-1; 11 bases align to TRBD2. Germline V gene data show CDR1 as LNHNV and CDR2 as YYDKDF (reference sequence). The CDR3 is made up of 19 amino acids. J gave up 7 bases and V 0 bases, and 14 bases lay outside the gene matches.

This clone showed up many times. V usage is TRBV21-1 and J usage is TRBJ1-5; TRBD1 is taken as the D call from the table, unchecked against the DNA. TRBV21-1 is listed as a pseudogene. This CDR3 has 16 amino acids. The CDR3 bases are TGTGCCAGCAGCAAAGTTACAGGGTGTTGCAATCAGCCCCAGCATTTT. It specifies CASSKVTGCCNQPQHF.